This T cell receptor beta chain was obtained from a study of T cells in localized non-small cell lung cancer. A word on this clone: Its antigen is unidentified.

General observations from the study: Among the top 100 tumor clones, a median around 62 appeared in adjacent lung. In uninvolved adjacent lung, T cell clonality reached its highest value, exceeding tumor. With higher T cell density in blood came longer overall survival.

The CDR3 length is 14 residues. V was clipped by 6 bases and J by 4 bases; unmatched bases: 8. The germline CDR1 and CDR2 sequences are SNHLY and FYNNEI. Data came from immunoSEQ multiplex PCR; TCRdb stores just in-frame clones and leaves some out. The table records 25,000 to 30,000 clones, approximately 90% of them present only once. This sequence joins TRBV2 and TRBJ2-7, with 8 bases identical to TRBD2. This material consisted of peripheral blood, taken before any cancer treatment. The source of this sequence is a female donor older than 55 with stage I lung adenocarcinoma. The CDR3 nucleotides read TGTGCCAGCAGACAAAGCGGGAGCCGATACGAGCAGTACTTC. This codes for CASRQSGSRYEQYF. Using reference TRBV2 and TRBJ2-7 for the parts outside the CDR3, the full variable domain is EPEVTQTPSHQVTQMGQEVILRCVPISNHLYFYWYRQILGQKVEFLVSFYNNEISEKSEIFDDQFSVERPDGSNFTLKIRSTKLEDSAMYFCASRQSGSRYEQYFGPGTRLTVT.